This T cell receptor beta chain was sequenced for a study of blood T cell repertoires in COVID-19. CDR1 is SEHNR, CDR2 FQNEAQ, per germline (reference sequence). Trimming shortened V by 5 bases and J by 5 bases, and 18 bases separated the two germline ends. This CDR3 region has 15 residues. In the authors' methods: Using reference gene primer amplification, nucleated cell counts were estimated. The data were produced by immunoSEQ multiplex PCR, yet TCRdb's version contains in-frame clones alone and is incomplete. V and J calls and clone size follow that table, whereas D and trimming were derived from the DNA. The table shows about 58,000 clones, with around 76% occurring only once.

The chain links TRBV7-9 to TRBJ1-1; TRBD1 is a possible D gene (6 bases). The TCR sequence derives from a human donor in a cohort sampled during active COVID-19. The sample taken for sequencing was peripheral blood. The CDR3: CASSTLSGAGTEAFF. For the CDR3, the DNA is TGTGCCAGCAGCACTCTCTCAGGGGCAGGGACTGAAGCTTTCTTT.